A selection of T cell receptor beta chains follows, all from one sample in a study of blood T cell repertoires in COVID-19. Sequenced by immunoSEQ multiplex PCR; TCRdb stores in-frame clones only, minus some. The repertoire consists of more than 250,000 clones, with just over 85% occurring once and the leading ten covering 8.5% to 12%. Material for sequencing was PBMCs or T cells enriched from blood (not recorded which). Every receptor here comes from a woman younger than 30 who had recovered from COVID-19. Both conserved end residues are part of each CDR3. A D gene is named only where the DNA matches it firmly. Not every row has a clone size; where given, it reads once, few, many or a size class.

d_call	v_call	j_call	clone_size	cdr3_aa	cdr3_nt
.	TRBV10-1	TRBJ2-3	.	CASSDTGKIPSTDTQYF	TGCGCCAGCAGTGATACAGGAAAAATACCTAGCACAGATACGCAGTATTTT
TRBD1	TRBV2	TRBJ1-1	.	CARGQVNTEAFF	TGTGCCAGAGGACAGGTGAACACTGAAGCTTTCTTT
TRBD2	TRBV7-7	TRBJ2-5	.	CASSLAPGGAQETQYF	TGTGCTAGCAGCTTAGCCCCCGGGGGGGCACAAGAGACCCAGTACTTC
TRBD1	TRBV7-9	TRBJ1-2	.	CASSSRGDRTFYGYTF	TGTGCCAGCAGCTCTAGAGGGGACAGGACCTTCTATGGCTACACCTTC
TRBD2	TRBV28	TRBJ2-1	.	CASSSKAGGREGPYNEQFF	TGTGCCAGCAGTTCCAAGGCAGGGGGGCGGGAGGGCCCCTACAATGAGCAGTTCTTC
.	TRBV19	TRBJ2-1	.	CASSISNEQFF	TGTGCCAGTAGTATTTCGAATGAGCAGTTCTTC
.	TRBV24-1	TRBJ2-3	.	CATSDPQGPSTDTQYF	TGTGCCACCAGTGATCCGCAGGGGCCTAGCACAGATACGCAGTATTTT
TRBD1	TRBV5-1	TRBJ1-6	.	CASSYGQGIIQPLHF	TGCGCCAGCAGCTACGGACAGGGTATAATTCAACCCCTCCACTTT
TRBD1	TRBV24-1	TRBJ1-5	.	CATSDSGQGHDQPQHF	TGTGCCACCAGTGATTCGGGACAGGGGCACGATCAGCCCCAGCATTTT
.	TRBV28	TRBJ2-3	.	CASSLSQGGTDTQYF	TGTGCCAGCAGTTTATCCCAGGGTGGCACAGATACGCAGTATTTT
.	TRBV29-1	TRBJ2-7	.	CSAGDLAYEQYF	TGCAGCGCCGGGGACTTGGCCTACGAGCAGTACTTC
TRBD1	TRBV5-6	TRBJ2-3	.	CASSPYRGDGDTQYF	TGTGCCAGCAGCCCCTACAGGGGAGATGGGGATACGCAGTATTTT
.	TRBV4-1	TRBJ2-7	.	CASRLGSGNSYEQYF	TGCGCCAGCCGCTTGGGCAGCGGTAACTCCTACGAGCAGTACTTC
TRBD1	TRBV11-2	TRBJ1-2	.	CASSFRQGSHGYTF	TGTGCCAGCAGTTTCAGACAGGGCTCCCATGGCTACACCTTC
TRBD2	TRBV3-1/TRBV3-2	TRBJ2-3	.	CASSQDTPGGGTDTQYF	TGTGCCAGCAGCCAAGATACGCCGGGAGGGGGCACAGATACGCAGTATTTT
TRBD2	TRBV29-1	TRBJ2-5	.	CSVAERGKETQYF	TGCAGCGTAGCCGAGCGGGGCAAAGAGACCCAGTACTTC
.	TRBV6-1	TRBJ2-1	.	CASSELGTLSYNEQFF	TGTGCCAGCAGTGAATTGGGGACTCTCTCCTACAATGAGCAGTTCTTC
.	TRBV10-1	TRBJ2-3	few	CASSRDRDTQYF	TGCGCCAGCAGTCGTGACAGGGATACGCAGTATTTT
.	TRBV29-1	TRBJ1-1	.	CSGLGGEAFF	TGCAGCGGGTTGGGGGGGGAGGCTTTCTTT
.	TRBV19	TRBJ1-4	.	CASSSFIRGSEKLFF	TGTGCCAGTAGCTCATTTATACGCGGTAGTGAAAAACTGTTTTTT
TRBD1	TRBV4-1	TRBJ1-4	.	CASSQGPGQGAGEKLFF	TGCGCCAGCAGCCAAGGACCGGGACAGGGGGCTGGTGAAAAACTGTTTTTT
TRBD1	TRBV7-2	TRBJ2-5	.	CASSPGQGYGTQYF	TGTGCCAGCAGCCCGGGACAGGGTTATGGGACCCAGTACTTC
TRBD1	TRBV28	TRBJ2-3	.	CASSLGTGFEDTQYF	TGTGCCAGCAGTTTAGGGACAGGGTTCGAGGATACGCAGTATTTT
.	TRBV30	TRBJ2-2	.	CAWSLTGELFF	TGTGCCTGGAGCTTAACCGGGGAGCTGTTTTTT
.	TRBV30	TRBJ1-1	few	CAWRRQFEAFF	TGTGCCTGGAGGCGGCAGTTTGAAGCTTTCTTT
.	TRBV7-9	TRBJ1-4	few	CASSLDRNFGEKLFF	TGTGCCAGCAGCCTAGACAGGAACTTTGGGGAAAAACTGTTTTTT
.	TRBV5-1	TRBJ2-1	.	CASSFGDWYNEQFF	TGCGCCAGCAGCTTCGGAGACTGGTACAATGAGCAGTTCTTC
TRBD2	TRBV4-1	TRBJ2-1	.	CASSQARGPSGRGAYNEQFF	TGCGCCAGCAGCCAGGCACGGGGGCCTAGCGGGAGAGGGGCTTACAATGAGCAGTTCTTC
.	TRBV2	TRBJ1-2	.	CASRASLSGRGAYGYTF	TGTGCCAGCAGAGCAAGTTTGTCGGGGAGGGGAGCTTATGGCTACACCTTC
TRBD1	TRBV30	TRBJ1-1	.	CAWSFLGQAQAFF	TGTGCCTGGAGTTTCCTCGGACAGGCTCAAGCTTTCTTT
.	TRBV18	TRBJ1-1	.	CASSPTGGNTEAFF	TGTGCCAGCTCACCGACAGGAGGGAACACTGAAGCTTTCTTT
.	TRBV18	TRBJ1-2	few	CASSPPSHGYTF	TGTGCCAGTTCACCACCAAGCCATGGCTACACCTTC
.	TRBV5-1	TRBJ1-5	few	CASSLDPNQPQHF	TGCGCCAGCAGCTTGGATCCGAATCAGCCCCAGCATTTT
.	TRBV19	TRBJ1-2	.	CASSIPRGSDGYTF	TGTGCCAGTAGTATTCCCCGAGGGTCCGATGGCTACACCTTC
TRBD2	TRBV5-3	TRBJ2-5	.	CARSPPGLALPTQYF	TGTGCCAGAAGCCCGCCGGGACTAGCCCTTCCGACCCAGTACTTC
TRBD1	TRBV5-1	TRBJ2-5	.	CASSLDRGPGETQYF	TGCGCCAGCAGCTTGGACAGGGGGCCGGGGGAGACCCAGTACTTC
TRBD2	TRBV9	TRBJ2-4	.	CASSVGTSGRAINIQYF	TGTGCCAGCAGCGTAGGGACTAGCGGGAGGGCGATAAACATTCAGTACTTC
TRBD1	TRBV6-5	TRBJ1-2	.	CASTQTGWNGYTF	TGTGCCAGCACCCAGACAGGGTGGAATGGCTACACCTTC
.	TRBV9	TRBJ2-2	few	CASSVEVGANTGELFF	TGTGCCAGCAGCGTAGAAGTAGGGGCGAACACCGGGGAGCTGTTTTTT
TRBD2	TRBV30	TRBJ2-1	once	CAWETSGTYNEQFF	TGTGCCTGGGAGACTAGCGGGACCTACAATGAGCAGTTCTTC
TRBD2	TRBV7-3	TRBJ2-2	.	CASSFRLAGVGTGELFF	TGTGCCAGCAGTTTCCGACTAGCGGGAGTGGGCACCGGGGAGCTGTTTTTT
TRBD1	TRBV28	TRBJ2-7	.	CASSFTGGEQYF	TGTGCCAGCAGTTTTACAGGGGGAGAGCAGTACTTC
TRBD2	TRBV7-2	TRBJ2-2	.	CASSSSRLSGGAGTGELFF	TGTGCCAGCAGCTCCTCTCGGCTTAGCGGGGGGGCGGGAACCGGGGAGCTGTTTTTT
.	TRBV19	TRBJ1-2	once	CASSNRVRGYTF	TGTGCCAGTAGCAACAGGGTACGCGGCTACACCTTC
TRBD2	TRBV5-5	TRBJ2-1	.	CASSERTSGNYNEQFF	TGTGCCAGCAGCGAGAGGACTAGCGGGAACTACAATGAGCAGTTCTTC
.	TRBV19	TRBJ1-2	.	CASRRQRADYGYTF	TGTGCCAGTAGACGACAGCGGGCCGACTATGGCTACACCTTC
.	TRBV6-5	TRBJ1-3	.	CASTANRDNGNTIYF	TGTGCCAGCACTGCCAACCGGGACAACGGGAACACCATATATTTT
.	TRBV29-1	TRBJ1-4	.	CSATKSGDEKLFF	TGCAGCGCTACTAAGTCGGGGGATGAAAAACTGTTTTTT
.	TRBV19	TRBJ2-5	.	CASSITPLADQETQYF	TGTGCCAGTAGTATAACTCCGCTTGCGGACCAAGAGACCCAGTACTTC
.	TRBV3-1/TRBV3-2	TRBJ2-1	.	CASSHGTYYNEQFF	TGTGCCAGCAGCCATGGGACATACTACAATGAGCAGTTCTTC
.	TRBV10-3	TRBJ1-1	.	CAISAGVGVAMNTEAFF	TGTGCCATCAGTGCTGGAGTAGGGGTTGCGATGAACACTGAAGCTTTCTTT
.	TRBV9	TRBJ1-3	.	CASSVGTSSGNTIYF	TGTGCCAGCAGCGTAGGTACGAGCTCTGGAAACACCATATATTTT
.	TRBV20-1	TRBJ1-1	few	CSAPQGTEAFF	TGCAGTGCTCCCCAGGGAACTGAAGCTTTCTTT